This record covers a single T cell receptor beta chain. Its antigen remains unknown. Regarding time point: blood 4 weeks post-SBRT, at nephrectomy. Regarding treatment: 15 Gy SBRT to primary tumor, nephrectomy 4 weeks later. Nephrectomy followed 15 Gy stereotactic body radiation by 4 weeks. This renal cell carcinoma was of the clear cell type. The data stem from a study of radiation and T cells in renal cell carcinoma. General study points: Without pretreatment biopsies, baseline tumor clonotype presence was undetermined. Top tumor clonotypes rose in blood 2 weeks post-radiation, then contracted.

Sequenced by immunoSEQ multiplex PCR; TCRdb stores in-frame clones only, minus some. The repertoire includes roughly 92,000 clones, 84% of them detected once, and approximately 7.2% sits in the top ten. This sample comprised blood, obtained from a patient whose treatment included radiotherapy and nephrectomy. This sequence originates from a man in his sixties with renal cell carcinoma.

The CDR3 protein is CASSVDGKGQETQYF. CDR3 sequence (DNA): TGTGCCAGCAGCGTTGACGGGAAGGGACAAGAGACCCAGTACTTC. The rearrangement joins TRBV7-9 to TRBJ2-5; possibly TRBD2 for D (5 bases). The ends were cut back, 5 bases at V and 2 bases at J, with 15 bases in the middle. The CDR3 covers 15 residues. Germline CDR1 and CDR2: SEHNR and FQNEAQ (reference sequence).